The next 6 T cell receptor beta chains were all read from a single sample in a study of human thymus T cells. Some clones are missing from TCRdb's copy, which holds only in-frame ones; the method was immunoSEQ multiplex PCR. Of about 46,000 clones in the sample, 85% to 95% were seen once. Sequencing used blood. These TCRs come from a girl less than two years old with a congenital heart defect but otherwise immunologically healthy.

This chain links TRBV2 with TRBJ1-4; 8 bases are shared with TRBD1. The CDR3 contains 15 residues. Germline V gene lookup returns CDR1 SNHLY and CDR2 FYNNEI. The ends lost 6 bases at V and 3 bases at J; junction bases unmatched: 6. CDR3 in DNA: TGTGCCAGCAGCGCCACAGGGGGTTCTAATGAAAAACTGTTTTTT. Encoded protein: CASSATGGSNEKLFF.

The V gene is TRBV7-2, the J gene TRBJ2-3; TRBD2 aligns across 11 bases. The CDR3 totals 19 residues. Germline V gene sequence: CDR1 SGHTA, CDR2 FQGNSA. With 1 base clipped from V and 2 bases from J, the junction kept 11 bases outside the gene matches. The CDR3 coding sequence is TGTGCCAGCAGCTTAGGGATGGGGCTAGCGGGAGGATCCACAGATACGCAGTATTTT. This encodes CASSLGMGLAGGSTDTQYF. The variable domain in full, with the rest retrieved from reference TRBV7-2 and TRBJ2-3, is GAGVSQSPSNKVTEKGKDVELRCDPISGHTALYWYRQSLGQGLEFLIYFQGNSAPDKSGLPSDRFSAERTGGSVSTLTIQRTQQEDSAVYLCASSLGMGLAGGSTDTQYFGPGTRLTVL.

The chain employs TRBV7-2 and TRBJ2-7, with TRBD1 identical over 7 bases. This CDR3 has 14 residues. With 4 bases clipped from V and 5 bases from J, the junction kept 8 bases outside the gene matches. In germline, CDR1 is SGHTA, CDR2 FQGNSA. CDR3 loop: CASSSRTGRNEQYF. CDR3 nucleotides: TGTGCCAGCAGCTCCCGGACAGGAAGGAACGAGCAGTACTTC.

The J gene is TRBJ2-6, the V gene TRBV9; no clear D. This CDR3 contains 14 residues. Trimming left V 4 bases short and J 0 bases short, with 5 bases between. Looked up from germline, CDR1 is SGDLS and CDR2 is YYNGEE. The CDR3 bases are TGTGCCAGCAGCCCGAGCTCTGGGGCCAACGTCCTGACTTTC. As protein: CASSPSSGANVLTF. The entire variable domain, with the rest obtained from reference TRBV9 and TRBJ2-6, is as follows: DSGVTQTPKHLITATGQRVTLRCSPRSGDLSVYWYQQSLDQGLQFLIQYYNGEERAKGNILERFSAQQFPDLHSELNLSSLELGDSALYFCASSPSSGANVLTFGAGSRLTVL.

This sequence joins TRBV10-3 and TRBJ2-1; 8 positions agree with TRBD2. The germline CDR1 and CDR2 sequences are ENHRY and SYGVKD. Trimming took 8 bases from V and 4 from J; bases not matched to a gene: 13. The CDR3 is 16 residues long. The CDR3 sequence is CAIGPGGLALYNEQFF. CDR3 DNA sequence: TGTGCCATCGGCCCGGGGGGGCTAGCGCTTTACAATGAGCAGTTCTTC.

This clone was recorded once. The V call is TRBV30, the J call TRBJ2-5; either TRBD1 or TRBD2 may supply D (5 bases each). The CDR3 has 16 residues. The germline gives CDR1 GTSNPN, CDR2 SVGIG (reference sequence). Trimming took off 4 bases at V and 7 bases at J, with 25 bases between the two ends. In nucleotides, the CDR3 is TGTGCCTGGATCTTCCCTGGAGTAGGGGAGATAACGACCCAGTACTTC. It encodes CAWIFPGVGEITTQYF.